These T cell receptor beta chains were read from a single sample in a study of T cells in Graves' hyperthyroidism and ophthalmopathy. TCRdb independently ran MiXCR on the multiplex PCR reads; one entry per CDR3 protein. This sample has some 800,000 distinct CDR3 sequences, with around 39% found just once. The material sequenced was blood. The receptor source for this set is a man aged 18 to 29 with Graves' hyperthyroidism. Both conserved end residues are part of each CDR3. D genes are given only for firm matches. Size values are once, few and many counts, or a class for expanded clones, and some rows have none.

TGCGCCAGCAGCCCACAAGGACAGGGGACACAAGAGACCCAGTACTTC CASSPQGQGTQETQYF TRBD1 . TRBJ2-5 TRBV5-4 16
TGTGCCACGGGACGACGTAGCGCCGGGGAGCTGTTTTTT CATGRRSAGELFF . . TRBJ2-2 TRBV6-6 13
TGTGCCAGCAGCCCCGGACAGCTTATCGAGTTCATGAACACTGAAGCTTACTTT CASSPGQLIEFMNTEAYF . . TRBJ1-1 TRBV7-9 18
TGTGCCAGCAGTACCGCCGGGACAACCTACGAGCAGTACTTC CASSTAGTTYEQYF . . TRBJ2-7 TRBV6-5 14
TGTGCCTGCCGGGACAGGGATCGGCAGTACTTC CACRDRDRQYF TRBD1 . TRBJ2-7 TRBV6-5 11
TGTGCCAGCAGCTCCTCGACAGGGTCCTACGAGCAGTACTTC CASSSSTGSYEQYF TRBD1 few TRBJ2-7 TRBV7-9 14
TGTGCCAGCTCACCACCCGGTATTTGGGACATGAACACTGAAGCTTTCTTT CASSPPGIWDMNTEAFF . few TRBJ1-1 TRBV2 17
TGTGCCAGCAGCTTAGCGGCTGGACAGGGGGATGGCTACACCTTC CASSLAAGQGDGYTF TRBD1 once TRBJ1-2 TRBV7-9 15
TGTGCCAGCAGCCAAGATGATGGCGACTATCAAGAGACCCAGTACTTC CASSQDDGDYQETQYF . . TRBJ2-5 TRBV6-6 16
TGTGCCAGCAGTCTAGGAGAATCGAACACTGAAGCTTTCTTT CASSLGESNTEAFF . . TRBJ1-1 TRBV2 14
TGTGCCACCAGCACCGGGACAGGAAATTGGGGCAATCAGCCCCAGCATTTT CATSTGTGNWGNQPQHF TRBD1 few TRBJ1-5 TRBV15 17
TGTGCCAGCAGTCGCACGCGGACAGGGGGTAACGAGCAGTACTTC CASSRTRTGGNEQYF TRBD1 few TRBJ2-7 TRBV6-1 15
TGTGCCAGCAGCCATGCCAGGGGGCGGGAGACCCAGTACTTC CASSHARGRETQYF TRBD1 . TRBJ2-5 TRBV5-1 14
TGTGCCAGCAGCCAGTCCGGGGCCTACAATCAGCCCCAGCATTTT CASSQSGAYNQPQHF . . TRBJ1-5 TRBV2 15
TGTGCCACCAGCCGACTTGCGAGTAAATATAGTAATCAGCCCCAGCATTTT CATSRLASKYSNQPQHF . . TRBJ1-5 TRBV15 17
TGTGCCAGCACCCCACAGGGCTACACCTACGAGCAGTACTTC CASTPQGYTYEQYF . once TRBJ2-7 TRBV5-6 14
TGTGCCAGCAGCCGTTGGGCCGGGACGGTGAACACCATATATTTT CASSRWAGTVNTIYF . . TRBJ1-3 TRBV7-2 15
TGTGCCAGTAGTTCTCCTGACAGCCGCAATCAGCCCCAGCATTTT CASSSPDSRNQPQHF . few TRBJ1-5 TRBV19 15
TGTGCCAGCAGTTCCGCGGGGTTTTCGGACACTTATAGCAATCAGCCCCAGCATTTT CASSSAGFSDTYSNQPQHF . few TRBJ1-5 TRBV6-5 19
TGTGCCAGCAGCTTTCTGACAGGGAGCTCCTACGAGCAGTACTTC CASSFLTGSSYEQYF TRBD1 few TRBJ2-7 TRBV7-2 15
TGTGCCAGCAGCAAAGCCTTTAGCGGGGCACGAATTGAAGAGACCCAGTACTTC CASSKAFSGARIEETQYF TRBD2 . TRBJ2-5 TRBV7-2 18
TGTGCCAGCACCAGGATGCCCCAAGAGACCCAGTACTTC CASTRMPQETQYF . . TRBJ2-5 TRBV6-1 13
TGTGCCAGCCTTCTTGCGGACAGGATGAACACTGAAGCTTTCTTT CASLLADRMNTEAFF TRBD1 few TRBJ1-1 TRBV2 15
TGCGCCAGCAGCTTGGCCGCTGGTATCGAGCAGTACTTC CASSLAAGIEQYF . many TRBJ2-7 TRBV5-1 13
TGCGCCAGCAGCCAAGTTGGACAGGGGATCAATCAGCCCCAGCATTTT CASSQVGQGINQPQHF TRBD1 . TRBJ1-5 TRBV7-8 16
TGCGCCAGCAGCTTGGGGCAGGGATTCTCACCCCTCCACTTT CASSLGQGFSPLHF . . TRBJ1-6 TRBV5-1 14
TGTGCCAGCACCATCTCACTAGCGGGCCATTCCTACGAGCAGTACTTC CASTISLAGHSYEQYF TRBD2 . TRBJ2-7 TRBV12-3/TRBV12-4 16
TGTGCCAGCAGTGAAGTAGTGACGGCGGTCTCCTACAATGAGCAGTTCTTC CASSEVVTAVSYNEQFF . . TRBJ2-1 TRBV2 17
TGTGCCAGTATAATAGCCCCGGGCAGCCATGGCTATGGCTACACCTTC CASIIAPGSHGYGYTF . . TRBJ1-2 TRBV19 16
TGTGCCAGCAGCCCCGAGGGACAGGGCGACGAGCAGTACTTC CASSPEGQGDEQYF TRBD1 . TRBJ2-7 TRBV12-3/TRBV12-4 14
TGTGCCAGCAGTTTAGGACAGGGGCAATTGACTGAAGCTTTCTTT CASSLGQGQLTEAFF TRBD1 once TRBJ1-1 TRBV7-9 15
TGCAGCGTGAAGACAGGGGTCAACACCGGGGAGCTGTTTTTT CSVKTGVNTGELFF TRBD1 . TRBJ2-2 TRBV29-1 14
TGCAGTGCTAAAGGACCGAACACTGAAGCTTTCTTT CSAKGPNTEAFF . many TRBJ1-1 TRBV20-1 12
TGTGCCAGCAGCCAAGACCGGGGAGCCTATGGCTACACCTTC CASSQDRGAYGYTF . . TRBJ1-2 TRBV25-1 14
TGTGCCAGCAGACCCCTGGACCCAAAAAGAACTGGGGCCAACGTCCTGACTTTC CASRPLDPKRTGANVLTF . few TRBJ2-6 TRBV9 18
TGTGCCAGCAGTGGAGTAGGGCTTGACTACGAGCAGTACTTC CASSGVGLDYEQYF . . TRBJ2-7 TRBV4-2 14
TGCAGCGTTTACACCGGGGAGCTGGTTTTT CSVYTGELVF . . TRBJ2-2 TRBV29-1 10
TGTGCCATCGAAGCGGGGAAGGGGGCCAACGTCCTGACTTTC CAIEAGKGANVLTF TRBD2 . TRBJ2-6 TRBV10-3 14
TGTGCCAGCAGTTTGCAGCCTAACTATGGCTACACCTTC CASSLQPNYGYTF . many TRBJ1-2 TRBV12-3/TRBV12-4 13
TGTGCCAGCACCAACGGCTTACCGAACACTGAAGCTTTCTTT CASTNGLPNTEAFF . many TRBJ1-1 TRBV7-8 14
TGTGCCATCAGTGACCCCGGGGCGAACTCCTACGAGCAGTACTTC CAISDPGANSYEQYF . many TRBJ2-7 TRBV10-3 15
TGTGCCAGCAGCTTAACGGGACTCCCCGAGCAGTACTTC CASSLTGLPEQYF . many TRBJ2-7 TRBV7-2 13
TGCAGTGCTAGAGCGGGAGAGGGCGAGCAGTACTTC CSARAGEGEQYF . many TRBJ2-7 TRBV20-1 12
TGTGCCAGCAGCAAACAGGGCCCACCCGGGGAGCTGTTTTTT CASSKQGPPGELFF . . TRBJ2-2 TRBV6-6 14
TGTGCCAGCAGCAAAGAGGGGGGCCATCAGCCCCAGCATTTT CASSKEGGHQPQHF . many TRBJ1-5 TRBV9 14
TGTGCCAGCAGCTTAACGTACGTAACTGAAGCTTTCTTT CASSLTYVTEAFF . few TRBJ1-1 TRBV7-3 13
TGTGCCATCAGTGAAAGGGACAGATTCTACGAGCAGTACTTC CAISERDRFYEQYF TRBD1 many TRBJ2-7 TRBV10-3 14
TGTGCCACCAGTGAAAAACTGTTTTTT CATSEKLFF . . TRBJ1-4 TRBV24-1 9
TGTGCCAGTGACAGCCGGTTGAACACTGAAGCTTTCTTT CASDSRLNTEAFF . few TRBJ1-1 TRBV19 13
TGTGCTAGCAGCCTGACGACAGGGGAGGACACCGGGGAGCTGTTTTTT CASSLTTGEDTGELFF TRBD1 few TRBJ2-2 TRBV7-7 16
TGTGCCAGCTCACCGGGCTTACGACAGGTTAATTCACCCCTCCACTTT CASSPGLRQVNSPLHF . few TRBJ1-6 TRBV7-8 16
TGCAGTGCATCCTCCGGGACAGGGCGCGAAAAACTGTTTTTT CSASSGTGREKLFF TRBD1 few TRBJ1-4 TRBV20-1 14
TGCGCCCTGTCGGGGGGCGCGGAGACCCAGTACTTC CALSGGAETQYF . . TRBJ2-5 TRBV4-1 12
TGTGCCAGCAGTGAACCCGACGACTACACCGGGGAGCTGTTTTTT CASSEPDDYTGELFF . . TRBJ2-2 TRBV2 15
TGTGCCAGCAGCTTGGATACCGGGGGGAGCTCCTACGAGCAGTACTTC CASSLDTGGSSYEQYF TRBD2 . TRBJ2-7 TRBV7-3 16
TGTGCCATTAGCCGGGACAGGGCTGGAAACACCATATATTTT CAISRDRAGNTIYF TRBD1 . TRBJ1-3 TRBV10-3 14
TGTGCCAGTAGTACGCTGCCGGGGGCCGGGTACGAGCAGTACTTC CASSTLPGAGYEQYF . . TRBJ2-7 TRBV19 15